Reported below is one T cell receptor (beta chain). The antigen is not known. The PCR used 60 Vbeta and 13 Jbeta primers. Sequencing used immunoSEQ multiplex PCR; TCRdb keeps in-frame clones, though not all of them. This sample has about 160,000 clones, with more than 65% found just once. This sample is part of a study of cytomegalovirus exposure and HLA in healthy donors. Germline loops: CDR1 LNHDA, CDR2 SQIVND (reference sequence). The CDR3 is made up of 15 amino acids. Trimming cost V 3 bases and J 1 base, with 11 bases left between them. Study outcomes and limitations: The CMV antigen specificity of three CMV-associated chains was confirmed through in vitro analysis. TRBV6-2, TRBV6-3 and some other V segments were unresolvable in 87-base-pair reads. Being productive about 90% or about 30% of the time was typical of most TCR beta V segments in an earlier analysis.

The chain is built from TRBV19 and TRBJ2-3; D may be TRBD2 (6 bases). Sample: PBMCs. The sequence was obtained from a woman aged 25 to 39 in good health and CMV-seronegative. The chain's CDR3 is CASSIRLVRTDTQYF. CDR3 bases: TGTGCCAGTAGTATTCGACTAGTACGCACAGATACGCAGTATTTT.